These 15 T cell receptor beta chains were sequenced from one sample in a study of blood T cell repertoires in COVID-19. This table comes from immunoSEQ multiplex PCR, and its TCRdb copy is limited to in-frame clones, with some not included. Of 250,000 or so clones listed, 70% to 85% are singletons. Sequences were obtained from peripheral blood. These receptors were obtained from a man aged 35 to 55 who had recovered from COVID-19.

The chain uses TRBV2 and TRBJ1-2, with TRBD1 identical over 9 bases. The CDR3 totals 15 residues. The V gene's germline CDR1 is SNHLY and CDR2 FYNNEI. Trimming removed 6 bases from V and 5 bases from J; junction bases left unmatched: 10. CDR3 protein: CASRRTGGGLYGYTF. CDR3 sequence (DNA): TGTGCCAGCAGGCGTACAGGGGGCGGATTATATGGCTACACCTTC.

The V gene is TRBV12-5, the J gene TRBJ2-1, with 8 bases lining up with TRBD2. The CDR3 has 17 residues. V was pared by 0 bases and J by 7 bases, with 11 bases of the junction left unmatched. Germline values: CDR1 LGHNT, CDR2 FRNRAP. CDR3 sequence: CASGLVRSQRERNEQFF. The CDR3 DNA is TGTGCTAGTGGTTTGGTACGATCCCAGCGGGAGAGAAATGAGCAGTTCTTC.

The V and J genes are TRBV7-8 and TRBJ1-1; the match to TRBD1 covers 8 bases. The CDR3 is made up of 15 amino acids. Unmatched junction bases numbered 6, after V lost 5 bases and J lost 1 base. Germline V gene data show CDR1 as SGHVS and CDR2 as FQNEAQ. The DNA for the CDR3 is TGTGCCAGCAGCCCGCGGACAGGGCAGAACACTGAAGCTTTCTTT. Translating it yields CASSPRTGQNTEAFF.

CDR3 protein: CASSIQGRSNQPQHF. The CDR3 coding sequence is TGTGCCAGCAGCATTCAGGGCAGGAGCAATCAGCCCCAGCATTTT. The V call is TRBV21-1, the J call TRBJ1-5; the DNA was not used to check the table's D call, TRBD1. TRBV21-1 is labeled a pseudogene. The CDR3 contains 15 residues.

CDR3 sequence (DNA): TGTGCCAGCAGTGAAGCCCCCGGCAGGGGGATAACCCAGTACTTC. This sequence encodes CASSEAPGRGITQYF. The chain joins TRBV6-1 to TRBJ2-5; the match to TRBD1 covers 7 bases. Looked up from germline, CDR1 is MNHNS and CDR2 is SASEGT. CDR3 length: 15 amino acids. The junction had 9 bases not matched to a gene; V was cut back by 0 bases and J by 8 bases.

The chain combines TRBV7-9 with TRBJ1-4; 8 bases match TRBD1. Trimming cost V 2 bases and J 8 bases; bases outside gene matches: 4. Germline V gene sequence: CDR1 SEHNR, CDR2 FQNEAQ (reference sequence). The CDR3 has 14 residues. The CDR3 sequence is CASSLQGAGEKLFF. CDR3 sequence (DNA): TGTGCCAGCAGCTTACAGGGGGCGGGCGAAAAACTGTTTTTT. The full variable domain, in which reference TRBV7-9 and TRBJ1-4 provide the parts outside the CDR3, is DTGVSQNPRHKITKRGQNVTFRCDPISEHNRLYWYRQTLGQGPEFLTYFQNEAQLEKSRLLSDRFSAERPKGSFSTLEIQRTEQGDSAMYLCASSLQGAGEKLFFGSGTQLSVL.

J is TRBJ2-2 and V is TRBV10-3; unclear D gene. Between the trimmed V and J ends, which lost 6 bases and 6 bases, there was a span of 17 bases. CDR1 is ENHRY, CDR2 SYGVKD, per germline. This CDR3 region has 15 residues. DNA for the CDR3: TGTGCCATCAGAGATAGCCCCCCCGGCGCCGGGGAGCTGTTTTTT. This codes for CAIRDSPPGAGELFF.

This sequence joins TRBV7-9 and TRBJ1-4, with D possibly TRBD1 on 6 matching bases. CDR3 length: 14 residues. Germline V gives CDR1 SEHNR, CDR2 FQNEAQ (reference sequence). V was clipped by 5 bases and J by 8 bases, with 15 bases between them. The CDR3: CASSPTGQREKLFF. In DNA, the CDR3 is TGTGCCAGCAGCCCAACAGGGCAGAGGGAAAAACTGTTTTTT.

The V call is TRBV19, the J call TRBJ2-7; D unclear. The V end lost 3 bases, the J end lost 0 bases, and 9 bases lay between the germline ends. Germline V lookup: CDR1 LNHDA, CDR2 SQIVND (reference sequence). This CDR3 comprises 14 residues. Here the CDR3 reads CASSISSSSYEQYF. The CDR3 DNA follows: TGTGCCAGTAGTATCAGTTCCAGCTCCTACGAGCAGTACTTC. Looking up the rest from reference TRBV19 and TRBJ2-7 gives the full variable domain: DGGITQSPKYLFRKEGQNVTLSCEQNLNHDAMYWYRQDPGQGLRLIYYSQIVNDFQKGDIAEGYSVSREKKESFPLTVTSAQKNPTAFYLCASSISSSSYEQYFGPGTRLTVT.

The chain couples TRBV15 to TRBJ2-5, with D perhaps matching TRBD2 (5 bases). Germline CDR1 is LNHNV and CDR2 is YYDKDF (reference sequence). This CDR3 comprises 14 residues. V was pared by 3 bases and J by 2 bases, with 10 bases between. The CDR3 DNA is TGTGCCACCAGCAGGGGAGTGGGGCAAGAGACCCAGTACTTC. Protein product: CATSRGVGQETQYF.

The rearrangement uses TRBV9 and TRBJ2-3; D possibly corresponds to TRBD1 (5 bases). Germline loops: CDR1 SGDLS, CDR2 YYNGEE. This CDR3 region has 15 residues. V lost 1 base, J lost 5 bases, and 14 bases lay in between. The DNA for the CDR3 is TGTGCCAGCAGCGTAAGTCTCCTAGGGGTAGATACGCAGTATTTT. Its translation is CASSVSLLGVDTQYF.

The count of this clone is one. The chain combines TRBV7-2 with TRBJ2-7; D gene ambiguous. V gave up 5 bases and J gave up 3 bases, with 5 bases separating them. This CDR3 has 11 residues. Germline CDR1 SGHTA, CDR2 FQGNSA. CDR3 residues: CASSPSYEQYF. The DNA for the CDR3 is TGTGCCAGCAGCCCTAGCTACGAGCAGTACTTC.

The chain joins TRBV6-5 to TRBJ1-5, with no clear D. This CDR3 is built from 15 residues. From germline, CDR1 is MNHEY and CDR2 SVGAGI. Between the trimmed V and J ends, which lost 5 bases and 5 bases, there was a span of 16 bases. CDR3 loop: CASSPRGHRDQPQHF. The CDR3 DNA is TGTGCCAGCAGTCCCCGCGGGCATAGGGATCAGCCCCAGCATTTT.

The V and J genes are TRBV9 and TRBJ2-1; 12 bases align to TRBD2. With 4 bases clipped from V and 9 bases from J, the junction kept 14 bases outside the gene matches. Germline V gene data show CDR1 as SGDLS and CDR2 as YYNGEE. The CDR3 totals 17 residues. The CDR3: CASSLSTSGSPPGEQFF. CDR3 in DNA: TGTGCCAGCAGCTTATCGACTAGCGGGAGCCCTCCTGGTGAGCAGTTCTTC.

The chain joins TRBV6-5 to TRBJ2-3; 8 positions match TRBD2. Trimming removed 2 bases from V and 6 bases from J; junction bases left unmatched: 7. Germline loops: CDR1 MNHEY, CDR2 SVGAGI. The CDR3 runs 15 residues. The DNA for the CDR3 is TGTGCCAGCAGTTACGGAGCGGGAGTTGGTGATACGCAGTATTTT. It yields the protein CASSYGAGVGDTQYF.